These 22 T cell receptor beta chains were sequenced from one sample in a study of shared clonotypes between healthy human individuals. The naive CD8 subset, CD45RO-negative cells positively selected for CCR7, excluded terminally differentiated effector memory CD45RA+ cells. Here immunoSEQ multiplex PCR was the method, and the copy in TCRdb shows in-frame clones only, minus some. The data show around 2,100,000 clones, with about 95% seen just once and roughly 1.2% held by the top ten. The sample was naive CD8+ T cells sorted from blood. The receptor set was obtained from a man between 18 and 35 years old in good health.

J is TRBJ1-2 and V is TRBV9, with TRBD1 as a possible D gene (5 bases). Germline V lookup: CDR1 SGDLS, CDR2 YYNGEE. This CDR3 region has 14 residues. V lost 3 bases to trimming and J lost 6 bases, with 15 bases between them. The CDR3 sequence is CASSAQEASDGYTF. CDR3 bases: TGTGCCAGCAGCGCACAGGAGGCAAGTGATGGCTACACCTTC.

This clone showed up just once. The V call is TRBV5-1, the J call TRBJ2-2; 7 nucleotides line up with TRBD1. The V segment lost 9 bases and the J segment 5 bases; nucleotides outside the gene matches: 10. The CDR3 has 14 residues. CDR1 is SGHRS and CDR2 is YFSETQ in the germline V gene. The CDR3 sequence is CATAYRGETGELFF. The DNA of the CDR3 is TGCGCCACCGCTTACAGGGGCGAGACCGGGGAGCTGTTTTTT.

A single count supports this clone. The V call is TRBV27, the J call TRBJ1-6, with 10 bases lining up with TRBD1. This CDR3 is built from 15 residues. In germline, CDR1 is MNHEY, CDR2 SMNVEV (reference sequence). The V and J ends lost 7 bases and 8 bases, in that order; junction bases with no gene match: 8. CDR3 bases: TGTGCCAGCAAAAGGGACAGGGGAGTTGATTCACCCCTCCACTTT. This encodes CASKRDRGVDSPLHF.

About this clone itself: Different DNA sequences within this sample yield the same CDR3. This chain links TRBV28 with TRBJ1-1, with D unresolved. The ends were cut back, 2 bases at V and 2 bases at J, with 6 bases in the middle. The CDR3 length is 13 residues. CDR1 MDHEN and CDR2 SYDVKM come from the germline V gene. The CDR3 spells CASSLRSNTEAFF. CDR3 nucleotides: TGTGCCAGCAGTTTACGCTCTAACACTGAAGCTTTCTTT.

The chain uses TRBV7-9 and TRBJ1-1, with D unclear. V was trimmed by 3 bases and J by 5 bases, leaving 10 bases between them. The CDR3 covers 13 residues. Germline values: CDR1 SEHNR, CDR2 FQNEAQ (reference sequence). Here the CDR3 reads CASSLNRETEAFF. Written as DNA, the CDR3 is TGTGCCAGCAGCTTGAATAGGGAGACTGAAGCTTTCTTT.

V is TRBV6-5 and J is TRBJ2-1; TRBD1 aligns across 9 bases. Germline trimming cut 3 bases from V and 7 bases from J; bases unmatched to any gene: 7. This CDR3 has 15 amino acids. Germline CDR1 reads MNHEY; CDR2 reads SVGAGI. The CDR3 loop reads CASSYGTGLWNEQFF. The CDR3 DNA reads TGTGCCAGCAGTTATGGGACAGGGTTGTGGAATGAGCAGTTCTTC.

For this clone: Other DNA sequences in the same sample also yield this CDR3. CDR3 nucleotide sequence: TGTGCCAGCAGCTTGGGGGCTGGTGAGCAGTACTTC. The encoded protein is CASSLGAGEQYF. The rearrangement joins TRBV11-2 to TRBJ2-7; TRBD1 is a possible D gene (6 bases). V dropped 3 bases and J dropped 7 bases, with 10 bases sitting between them. The germline V gene has CDR1 SGHAT and CDR2 FQNNGV. CDR3 size: 12 residues.

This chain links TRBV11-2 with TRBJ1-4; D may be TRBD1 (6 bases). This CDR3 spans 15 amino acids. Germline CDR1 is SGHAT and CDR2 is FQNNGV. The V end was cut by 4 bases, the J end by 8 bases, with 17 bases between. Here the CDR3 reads CASSWQGLFGEKLFF. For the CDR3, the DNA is TGTGCCAGCAGCTGGCAGGGGCTATTTGGCGAAAAACTGTTTTTT.

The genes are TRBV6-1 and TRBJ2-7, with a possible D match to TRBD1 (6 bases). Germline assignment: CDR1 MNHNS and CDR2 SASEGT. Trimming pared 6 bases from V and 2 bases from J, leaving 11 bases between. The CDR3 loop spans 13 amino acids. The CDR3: CASSTGMAYEQYF. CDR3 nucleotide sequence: TGTGCCAGCAGCACAGGGATGGCCTACGAGCAGTACTTC.

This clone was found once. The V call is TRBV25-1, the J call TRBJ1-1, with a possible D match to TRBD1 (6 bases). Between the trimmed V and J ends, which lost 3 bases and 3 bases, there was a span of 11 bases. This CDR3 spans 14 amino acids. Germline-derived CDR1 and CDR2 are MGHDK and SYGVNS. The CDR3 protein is CASSEVEGDTEAFF. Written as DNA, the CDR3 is TGTGCCAGCAGTGAGGTCGAGGGGGACACTGAAGCTTTCTTT.

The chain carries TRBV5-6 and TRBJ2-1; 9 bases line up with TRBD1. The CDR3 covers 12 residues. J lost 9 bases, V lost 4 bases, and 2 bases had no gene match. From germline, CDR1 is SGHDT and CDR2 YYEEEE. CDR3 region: CASSLDRGEQFF. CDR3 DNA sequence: TGTGCCAGCAGCCTGGACAGGGGTGAGCAGTTCTTC.

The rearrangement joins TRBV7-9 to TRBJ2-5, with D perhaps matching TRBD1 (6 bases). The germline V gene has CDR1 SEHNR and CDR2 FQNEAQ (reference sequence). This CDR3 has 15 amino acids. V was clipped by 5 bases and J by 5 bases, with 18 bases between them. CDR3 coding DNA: TGTGCCAGCAGCCGCGAGGTGGGGGCAGGGGAGACCCAGTACTTC. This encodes CASSREVGAGETQYF.

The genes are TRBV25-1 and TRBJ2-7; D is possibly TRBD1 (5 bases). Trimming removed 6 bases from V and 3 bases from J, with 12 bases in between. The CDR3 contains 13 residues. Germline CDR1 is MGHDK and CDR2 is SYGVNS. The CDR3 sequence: CASSEVGLYEQYF. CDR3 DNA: TGTGCCAGCAGCGAAGTGGGGCTCTACGAGCAGTACTTC.

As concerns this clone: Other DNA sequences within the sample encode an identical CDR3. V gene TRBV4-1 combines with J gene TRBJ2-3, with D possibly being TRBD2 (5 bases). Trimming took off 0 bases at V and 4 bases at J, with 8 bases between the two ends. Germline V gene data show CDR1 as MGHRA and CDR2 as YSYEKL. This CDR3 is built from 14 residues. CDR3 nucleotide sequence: TGCGCCAGCAGCCAAGATCCCGGGGCAGATACGCAGTATTTT. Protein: CASSQDPGADTQYF.

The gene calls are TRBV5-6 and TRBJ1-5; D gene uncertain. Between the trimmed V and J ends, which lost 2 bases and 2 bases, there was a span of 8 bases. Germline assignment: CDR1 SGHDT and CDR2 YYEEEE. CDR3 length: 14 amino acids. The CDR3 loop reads CASSFGMGNQPQHF. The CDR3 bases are TGTGCCAGCAGCTTCGGGATGGGCAATCAGCCCCAGCATTTT.

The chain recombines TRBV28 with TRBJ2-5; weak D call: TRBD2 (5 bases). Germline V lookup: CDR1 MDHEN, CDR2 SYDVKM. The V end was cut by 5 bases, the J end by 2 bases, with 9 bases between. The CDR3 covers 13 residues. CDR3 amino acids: CASSPPGQETQYF. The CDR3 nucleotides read TGTGCCAGCAGTCCTCCGGGACAAGAGACCCAGTACTTC.

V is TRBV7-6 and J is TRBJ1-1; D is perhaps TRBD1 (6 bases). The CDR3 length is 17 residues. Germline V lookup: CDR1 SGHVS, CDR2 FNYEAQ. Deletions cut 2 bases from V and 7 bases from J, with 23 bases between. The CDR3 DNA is TGTGCCAGCAGCTTATGGACAGCGGGGGGTCCCCTTGATGAAGCTTTCTTT. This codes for CASSLWTAGGPLDEAFF.

The CDR3 sequence is CASSQDLATSYNEQFF. The CDR3 DNA is TGCGCCAGCAGCCAAGATTTAGCGACGTCCTACAATGAGCAGTTCTTC. The rearrangement joins TRBV4-3 to TRBJ2-1; weak D call: TRBD2 (5 bases). CDR3 length: 16 amino acids. The V end was cut by 0 bases, the J end by 1 base, with 10 bases between. The germline gives CDR1 LGHNA, CDR2 YSLEER.

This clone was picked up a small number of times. The CDR3 region has the DNA TGTGCCAGCACCGACAGTTCTCGCTACACCTTC. Its translation: CASTDSSRYTF. The rearrangement uses TRBV6-6 and TRBJ1-2, with D perhaps TRBD1 (5 bases). Germline V gene lookup returns CDR1 MNHNY and CDR2 SVGAGI (reference sequence). This CDR3 region has 11 residues. V lost 7 bases, J lost 9 bases, and 12 bases lay in between.

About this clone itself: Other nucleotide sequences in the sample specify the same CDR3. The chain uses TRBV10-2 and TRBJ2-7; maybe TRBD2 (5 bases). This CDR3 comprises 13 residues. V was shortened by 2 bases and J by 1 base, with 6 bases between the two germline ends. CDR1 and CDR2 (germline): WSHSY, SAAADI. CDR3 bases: TGCGCCAGCAGTGAGGGACTTTCCTACGAGCAGTACTTC. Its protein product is CASSEGLSYEQYF.

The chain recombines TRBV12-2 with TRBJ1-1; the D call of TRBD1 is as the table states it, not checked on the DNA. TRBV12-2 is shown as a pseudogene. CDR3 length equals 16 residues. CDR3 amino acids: CASRSNADIKNTEAFF. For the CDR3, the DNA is TGTGCAAGTCGCTCCAATGCGGACATCAAGAACACTGAAGCTTTCTTT.

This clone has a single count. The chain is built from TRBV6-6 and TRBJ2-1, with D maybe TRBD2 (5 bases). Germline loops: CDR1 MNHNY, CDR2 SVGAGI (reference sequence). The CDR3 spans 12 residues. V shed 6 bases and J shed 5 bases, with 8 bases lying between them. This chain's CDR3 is CASSQLDNEQFF. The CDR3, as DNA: TGTGCCAGCAGCCAACTAGACAATGAGCAGTTCTTC.